This entry features one TCR beta chain sequence. Its antigen is currently unknown. Treatment: roughly 10-day PBMC culture with coronavirus spike peptide pools or control peptides (ViraFEST assay). Gathered ahead of the COVID-19 pandemic (2011-2018) were the CD4+ T cells of the unexposed donor. Four cold-coronavirus spikes and SARS-CoV-2 S/N served to probe CD4+ T cells taken from unexposed donors, cells permitting. Once obtained from cultured CD4+ T cells, the DNA was sequenced using the Oncomine TCR Beta short-read assay. TCRdb re-called the PCR reads through MiXCR, storing one row per CDR3 protein. The profile shows around 3,000 distinct CDR3 sequences, over 25% of them singletons. This record belongs to a study of vaccination and CD4 T cells after COVID-19. Whole-study context: Convalescents were six males and four females, two of them Hispanic. Stimuli were overlapping spike peptide pools of SARS-CoV-2 and three common cold coronaviruses (HCoV-NL63, HCoV-OC43, HCoV-229E). Sampling after COVID took place at a median of around 91 days (range 35 to 161) following diagnosis.

Trimming removed 4 bases at V and 0 bases at J, with 4 bases between. The CDR3 is 14 residues long. CDR1 is MNHNS and CDR2 is SASEGT in the germline V gene. Sequenced input: CD4+ T cells from blood, cultured in vitro. This TCR derives from a human donor in good health. The V and J genes are TRBV6-1 and TRBJ2-6; no definite D call. DNA for the CDR3: TGTGCCAGCAGTGGGAACTCTGGGGCCAACGTCCTGACTTTC. It encodes CASSGNSGANVLTF.